This T cell receptor (beta chain) was captured in a study of blood T cell repertoires in COVID-19. The overall study: Italy, Spain and the United States were the sources of the convalescent and acute COVID-19 samples.

This CDR3 spans 14 amino acids. Per the germline V gene, CDR1 is SGHRS and CDR2 is YFSETQ. V shed 0 bases and J shed 0 bases, with 3 bases lying between them. Methods used by the authors: The assay estimated nucleated cells by amplifying reference gene primers. The method was immunoSEQ multiplex PCR; TCRdb's version includes in-frame clones alone and lacks a portion of them. Clone size and the V and J calls come from that table; the DNA yielded D and trimming. In the table there are roughly 140,000 clones, roughly 80% of which are singletons. The origin of this receptor is a man in his 70s who had recovered from COVID-19. Sequencing was carried out using peripheral blood. The J gene is TRBJ1-4, the V gene TRBV5-1, with unresolved D. The CDR3 is CASSLGATNEKLFF. The CDR3, as DNA: TGCGCCAGCAGCTTGGGCGCAACTAATGAAAAACTGTTTTTT.